This TCR beta chain was obtained from a study of neurological immune-mediated disorders. Whole-study results and caveats: HTLV-1-associated myelopathy had the most TCR clonal expansion, while multiple sclerosis had the least, a level that fell below healthy controls.

In TCRdb, the 5' RACE reads were re-called with MiXCR into one record per CDR3 protein. The sample lists about 46,000 distinct CDR3 sequences, approximately 3% occurring once. The CDR3 sequence is 15 residues long. With 1 base removed from V and 0 bases from J, the gap between germline ends came to 9 bases. This clonotype occurred a few times. The antigen remains undetermined. Material for sequencing was PBMCs. The chain recombines TRBV12-3 or TRBV12-4 with TRBJ1-2; unclear D gene. This receptor was identified in a woman in her forties or fifties with multiple sclerosis. The chain's CDR3 is CASSLGGIANYGYTF. CDR3 coding DNA: TGTGCCAGCAGTTTAGGCGGGATAGCTAACTATGGCTACACCTTC.